A single sample gave rise to the 27 T cell receptor beta chains below, sequenced in a study of shared clonotypes between healthy human individuals. This table comes from immunoSEQ multiplex PCR, and its TCRdb copy is limited to in-frame clones, with some not included. The repertoire holds fewer than 1.6 million clones, with approximately 98.5% as singletons. The sequenced sample was naive CD4+ T cells sorted from blood. Noted subset: CD45RA+ positively selected. These receptor sequences come from a man aged 25 to 40 in good health.

V is TRBV29-1 and J is TRBJ1-4, with D possibly being TRBD1 (5 bases). The length of the CDR3 is 13 residues. The V gene's germline CDR1 is SQVTM and CDR2 ANQGSEA. Deletions cut 4 bases from V and 7 bases from J, with 13 bases between. CDR3 bases: TGCAGCGTTGGGTTAAACGGGGGTGAAAAACTGTTTTTT. It codes for CSVGLNGGEKLFF. Together with reference TRBV29-1 and TRBJ1-4, the CDR3 gives the full variable domain: SAVISQKPSRDICQRGTSLTIQCQVDSQVTMMFWYRQQPGQSLTLIATANQGSEATYESGFVIDKFPISRPNLTFSTLTVSNMSPEDSSIYLCSVGLNGGEKLFFGSGTQLSVL.

V usage is TRBV7-9 and J usage is TRBJ1-1, with D unresolved. The CDR3 extends over 14 amino acids. Trimming took off 6 bases at V and 4 bases at J, with 15 bases between the two ends. Germline assignment: CDR1 SEHNR and CDR2 FQNEAQ (reference sequence). CDR3 in DNA: TGTGCCAGCAGTCAAGGGTCGTTCGGCACTGAAGCTTTCTTT. Its protein product is CASSQGSFGTEAFF.

This chain joins TRBV14 and TRBJ2-3; D might be TRBD2 (5 bases). V shed 5 bases and J shed 1 base, with 22 bases lying between them. The CDR3 sequence is 18 residues long. The germline V gene encodes CDR1 SGHDN and CDR2 FVKESK. The CDR3 DNA sequence: TGTGCCAGCAGCTCGCGCCTCTCTAGCCGGGAAGGCACAGATACGCAGTATTTT. Amino acids: CASSSRLSSREGTDTQYF.

The chain combines TRBV11-3 with TRBJ2-7; D not resolved. The germline V and J ends were trimmed by 6 bases and 0 bases, with 6 bases remaining between them. The CDR3 runs to 12 residues. CDR1 and CDR2 (germline): SGHNT, YENEEA. CDR3 region: CASRTPSYEQYF. The CDR3 nucleotides read TGTGCCAGCAGGACACCCTCCTACGAGCAGTACTTC.

The genes are TRBV4-1 and TRBJ1-2; D is ambiguous. This CDR3 comprises 17 residues. The germline gives CDR1 MGHRA, CDR2 YSYEKL. Trimming cost V 0 bases and J 1 base, with 15 bases left between them. Here the CDR3 DNA reads TGCGCCAGCAGCCAAGAAAGGTCGGAAACCTATAACTATGGCTACACCTTC. This gives the protein CASSQERSETYNYGYTF.

This sequence joins TRBV6-1 and TRBJ1-2; D gene unclear. The CDR3 consists of 15 residues. The germline CDR1 and CDR2 sequences are MNHNS and SASEGT. Trimming cost V 3 bases and J 5 bases, with 16 bases left between them. CDR3 coding DNA: TGTGCCAGCAGTGATTACCCAGCAGGCCCATATGGCTACACCTTC. It yields the protein CASSDYPAGPYGYTF.

This chain connects TRBV19 to TRBJ1-3; no firm D call. This CDR3 contains 15 residues. The ends were cut back, 6 bases at V and 0 bases at J, with 12 bases in the middle. The germline V gene has CDR1 LNHDA and CDR2 SQIVND (reference sequence). CDR3 sequence reads: CASRQRAISGNTIYF. In nucleotides, the CDR3 is TGTGCCAGTAGACAAAGAGCCATCTCTGGAAACACCATATATTTT.

The chain carries TRBV21-1 and TRBJ2-7; TRBD2, as called in the table, went unchecked against the DNA. TRBV21-1 is an annotated pseudogene. CDR3 size: 15 residues. CDR3 residues: CASSKHRVPIHEQYF. Written as DNA, the CDR3 is TGTGCCAGCAGCAAACACCGGGTCCCTATTCACGAGCAGTACTTC.

This chain connects TRBV7-6 to TRBJ2-7; a weak D match, TRBD1 (7 bases). CDR1 SGHVS and CDR2 FNYEAQ come from the germline V gene. Between the trimmed V and J ends, which lost 5 bases and 0 bases, there was a span of 17 bases. The CDR3 contains 16 residues. Here the CDR3 reads CASSARGRGDSYEQYF. CDR3 bases: TGTGCCAGCAGCGCAAGGGGCAGGGGGGACTCCTACGAGCAGTACTTC. The whole variable domain, remainder taken from reference TRBV7-6 and TRBJ2-7, is GAGVSQSPRYKVTKRGQDVALRCDPISGHVSLYWYRQALGQGPEFLTYFNYEAQQDKSGLPNDRFSAERPEGSISTLTIQRTEQRDSAMYRCASSARGRGDSYEQYFGPGTRLTVT.

The chain joins TRBV9 to TRBJ2-3, with D unclear. The CDR3 loop spans 14 amino acids. Between the trimmed V and J ends, which lost 3 bases and 4 bases, there was a span of 12 bases. CDR1 and CDR2 from the germline V gene are SGDLS and YYNGEE. The CDR3 DNA is TGTGCCAGCAGCGCCGAGGATAGGCCAGATACGCAGTATTTT. Residues: CASSAEDRPDTQYF. The full variable domain, completed using reference TRBV9 and TRBJ2-3, is DSGVTQTPKHLITATGQRVTLRCSPRSGDLSVYWYQQSLDQGLQFLIQYYNGEERAKGNILERFSAQQFPDLHSELNLSSLELGDSALYFCASSAEDRPDTQYFGPGTRLTVL.

The chain couples TRBV5-6 to TRBJ2-5, with D maybe TRBD2 (5 bases). V lost 1 base, J lost 4 bases, and 8 bases lay in between. This CDR3 has 13 amino acids. The germline CDR1 and CDR2 sequences are SGHDT and YYEEEE. The CDR3 sequence is CASSLTSLETQYF. The DNA for the CDR3 is TGTGCCAGCAGCTTGACTAGTCTAGAGACCCAGTACTTC. Drawing the rest from reference TRBV5-6 and TRBJ2-5, the complete variable domain is DAGVTQSPTHLIKTRGQQVTLRCSPKSGHDTVSWYQQALGQGPQFIFQYYEEEERQRGNFPDRFSGHQFPNYSSELNVNALLLGDSALYLCASSLTSLETQYFGPGTRLLVL.

V gene TRBV9 combines with J gene TRBJ1-1; tentative D call: TRBD1 (5 bases). Germline V gene sequence: CDR1 SGDLS, CDR2 YYNGEE. The CDR3 is 13 residues long. V was pared by 0 bases and J by 6 bases, with 9 bases between. The CDR3 spells CASSVVWGAEAFF. CDR3 bases: TGTGCCAGCAGCGTAGTTTGGGGGGCTGAAGCTTTCTTT.

The rearrangement uses TRBV19 and TRBJ2-2, with D possibly called TRBD1 or TRBD2 (5 bases each). This CDR3 has 15 residues. Trimming pared 6 bases from V and 4 bases from J, leaving 15 bases between. Germline V lookup: CDR1 LNHDA, CDR2 SQIVND (reference sequence). CDR3 amino acids: CASRDRGTTTGELFF. The CDR3 DNA follows: TGTGCCAGTAGGGACCGTGGGACGACCACCGGGGAGCTGTTTTTT.

For this clone: Additional DNA sequences in this sample encode the identical CDR3. This chain joins TRBV5-1 and TRBJ2-3; D is unresolved. V was trimmed by 4 bases and J by 4 bases, leaving 7 bases between them. The CDR3 covers 12 residues. CDR1 SGHRS and CDR2 YFSETQ come from the germline V gene. This CDR3 is CASSLPADTQYF. CDR3 nucleotides: TGCGCCAGCAGCCTACCTGCAGATACGCAGTATTTT. The full variable domain, completed using reference TRBV5-1 and TRBJ2-3, is KAGVTQTPRYLIKTRGQQVTLSCSPISGHRSVSWYQQTPGQGLQFLFEYFSETQRNKGNFPGRFSGRQFSNSRSEMNVSTLELGDSALYLCASSLPADTQYFGPGTRLTVL.

The chain joins TRBV30 to TRBJ1-1, with 8 bases identical to TRBD1. Germline-derived CDR1 and CDR2 are GTSNPN and SVGIG (reference sequence). This CDR3 is 13 amino acids long. J lost 4 bases, V lost 3 bases, and 4 bases had no gene match. CDR3 region: CAWRAGQVTEAFF. CDR3 coding DNA: TGTGCCTGGAGGGCGGGACAGGTCACTGAAGCTTTCTTT. Full variable domain (rest looked up from reference TRBV30 and TRBJ1-1): SQTIHQWPATLVQPVGSPLSLECTVEGTSNPNLYWYRQAAGRGLQLLFYSVGIGQISSEVPQNLSASRPQDRQFILSSKKLLLSDSGFYLCAWRAGQVTEAFFGQGTRLTVV.

In the case of this clone: One end of the junction fails to match germline, which may point to a read error. The gene calls are TRBV7-9 and TRBJ1-2; possible D gene TRBD1, 5 bases. The CDR3 is 14 residues long. CDR1 is SEHNR and CDR2 is FQNEAQ in the germline V gene (reference sequence). CDR3 residues: CASSLPGRKDFGAF. CDR3 coding DNA: TGTGCCAGCAGCTTACCAGGGAGGAAGGATTTTGGGGCCTTC.

This sequence joins TRBV18 and TRBJ2-3, with 11 bases identical to TRBD2. The CDR3 sequence is 18 residues long. Germline CDR1 KGHSH, CDR2 LQKENI. Losses at the gene ends were 3 bases for V and 2 bases for J; bases not matched to a gene: 10. The CDR3 DNA follows: TGTGCCAGCTCACCGTTAACGACTAGCGGGACTAACACAGATACGCAGTATTTT. Residues: CASSPLTTSGTNTDTQYF. Using reference TRBV18 and TRBJ2-3 for the parts outside the CDR3, the full variable domain is NAGVMQNPRHLVRRRGQEARLRCSPMKGHSHVYWYRQLPEEGLKFMVYLQKENIIDESGMPKERFSAEFPKEGPSILRIQQVVRGDSAAYFCASSPLTTSGTNTDTQYFGPGTRLTVL.

The chain joins TRBV7-9 to TRBJ2-1, with 9 bases fitting TRBD2. This CDR3 has 17 amino acids. Losses at the gene ends were 5 bases for V and 3 bases for J; bases not matched to a gene: 11. Germline V gives CDR1 SEHNR, CDR2 FQNEAQ (reference sequence). CDR3 coding DNA: TGTGCCAGCAGCGGCCTTGAAGCGGGAGGCGTCTACAATGAGCAGTTCTTC. Translating it yields CASSGLEAGGVYNEQFF.

The rearrangement joins TRBV7-2 to TRBJ1-5; TRBD1 matches 10 bases. V gave up 3 bases and J gave up 4 bases; unmatched junction bases: 3. Germline-derived CDR1 and CDR2 are SGHTA and FQGNSA. The CDR3 spans 15 residues. The CDR3 DNA sequence: TGTGCCAGCAGCTTGCAGGGACAGGGGAATCAGCCCCAGCATTTT. Translated: CASSLQGQGNQPQHF. Looking up the rest from reference TRBV7-2 and TRBJ1-5 gives the full variable domain: GAGVSQSPSNKVTEKGKDVELRCDPISGHTALYWYRQSLGQGLEFLIYFQGNSAPDKSGLPSDRFSAERTGGSVSTLTIQRTQQEDSAVYLCASSLQGQGNQPQHFGDGTRLSIL.

The chain is built from TRBV7-9 and TRBJ2-2, with 8 bases lining up with TRBD1. With 3 bases clipped from V and 4 bases from J, the junction kept 4 bases outside the gene matches. This CDR3 has 15 amino acids. Germline CDR1 SEHNR, CDR2 FQNEAQ (reference sequence). The CDR3: CASSLTGVSTGELFF. The CDR3 region has the DNA TGTGCCAGCAGCTTGACAGGGGTATCCACCGGGGAGCTGTTTTTT.

The chain links TRBV27 to TRBJ2-7; D ambiguous. Trimming took 3 bases from V and 6 from J, leaving 15 bases between them. The CDR3 covers 14 residues. Germline CDR1 is MNHEY and CDR2 is SMNVEV (reference sequence). CDR3 protein: CASSFRRPPFEQYF. Written as DNA, the CDR3 is TGTGCCAGCAGTTTCAGGCGCCCTCCCTTCGAGCAGTACTTC.

The chain couples TRBV2 to TRBJ2-3, with no clear D. The CDR3 totals 16 residues. Per germline, CDR1 SNHLY and CDR2 FYNNEI. V lost 1 base and J 0 bases, leaving 11 bases between the germline ends. CDR3 amino acids: CASSEGWRTSTDTQYF. CDR3 nucleotide sequence: TGTGCCAGCAGTGAAGGCTGGAGAACTAGCACAGATACGCAGTATTTT.

This chain connects TRBV19 to TRBJ1-1; perhaps TRBD1 as D (5 bases). Germline V gene data show CDR1 as LNHDA and CDR2 as SQIVND (reference sequence). V lost 3 bases and J lost 1, with 9 bases in between. The CDR3 extends over 14 amino acids. CDR3 DNA: TGTGCCAGTAGTATCAGGGATGGGAACACTGAAGCTTTCTTT. This encodes CASSIRDGNTEAFF. Combining the CDR3 with reference TRBV19 and TRBJ1-1 gives the whole variable domain DGGITQSPKYLFRKEGQNVTLSCEQNLNHDAMYWYRQDPGQGLRLIYYSQIVNDFQKGDIAEGYSVSREKKESFPLTVTSAQKNPTAFYLCASSIRDGNTEAFFGQGTRLTVV.

The rearrangement joins TRBV14 to TRBJ2-1, with D uncertain. The CDR3 covers 14 residues. Germline CDR1 SGHDN, CDR2 FVKESK. Trimming removed 0 bases from V and 4 bases from J, with 7 bases in between. The CDR3 DNA follows: TGTGCCAGCAGCCAAGACGACTTATACAATGAGCAGTTCTTC. It encodes CASSQDDLYNEQFF.

This clone is a singleton in its sample. V is TRBV6-6 and J is TRBJ2-7, with D perhaps TRBD1 (6 bases). There are 14 residues in the CDR3. Germline-derived CDR1 and CDR2 are MNHNY and SVGAGI (reference sequence). V shed 2 bases and J shed 5 bases, with 13 bases lying between them. Here the CDR3 reads CASSYLGARNEQYF. The CDR3 region has the DNA TGTGCCAGCAGTTACCTGGGGGCGAGGAACGAGCAGTACTTC.

The V gene is TRBV9, the J gene TRBJ2-1, with TRBD2 matching over 9 bases. Germline CDR1 reads SGDLS; CDR2 reads YYNGEE. The CDR3 covers 16 residues. Trimming removed 4 bases from V and 3 bases from J; junction bases left unmatched: 8. DNA of the CDR3: TGTGCCAGCAGCATAACCGGGACTAGCAGCTACAATGAGCAGTTCTTC. It specifies CASSITGTSSYNEQFF.

This chain links TRBV15 with TRBJ2-7, with TRBD2 identical over 10 bases. Losses at the gene ends were 2 bases for V and 3 bases for J; bases not matched to a gene: 7. CDR1 LNHNV and CDR2 YYDKDF come from the germline V gene (reference sequence). The CDR3 loop spans 16 amino acids. DNA of the CDR3: TGTGCCACCAGCAGACCTTCTAGCGGGAGAGTCTACGAGCAGTACTTC. This sequence encodes CATSRPSSGRVYEQYF. Combining the CDR3 with reference TRBV15 and TRBJ2-7 gives the whole variable domain DAMVIQNPRYQVTQFGKPVTLSCSQTLNHNVMYWYQQKSSQAPKLLFHYYDKDFNNEADTPDNFQSRRPNTSFCFLDIRSPGLGDTAMYLCATSRPSSGRVYEQYFGPGTRLTVT.